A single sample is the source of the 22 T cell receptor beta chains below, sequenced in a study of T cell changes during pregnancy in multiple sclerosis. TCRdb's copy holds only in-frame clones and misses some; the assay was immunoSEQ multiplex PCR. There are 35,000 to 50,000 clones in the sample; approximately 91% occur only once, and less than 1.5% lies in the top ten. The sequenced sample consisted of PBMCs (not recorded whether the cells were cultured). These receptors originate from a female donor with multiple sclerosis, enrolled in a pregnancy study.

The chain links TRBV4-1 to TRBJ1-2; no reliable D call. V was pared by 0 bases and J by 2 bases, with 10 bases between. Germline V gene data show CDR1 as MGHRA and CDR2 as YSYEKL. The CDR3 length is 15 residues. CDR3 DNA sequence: TGCGCCAGCAGCCAAGATTCGTACGGGAACTATGGCTACACCTTC. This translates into CASSQDSYGNYGYTF.

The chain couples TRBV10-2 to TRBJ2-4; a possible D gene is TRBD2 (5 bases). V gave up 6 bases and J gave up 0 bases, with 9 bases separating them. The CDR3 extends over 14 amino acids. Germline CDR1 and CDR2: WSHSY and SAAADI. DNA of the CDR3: TGCGCCAGCAGGGACTTACTAGCCAAAAACATTCAGTACTTC. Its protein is CASRDLLAKNIQYF.

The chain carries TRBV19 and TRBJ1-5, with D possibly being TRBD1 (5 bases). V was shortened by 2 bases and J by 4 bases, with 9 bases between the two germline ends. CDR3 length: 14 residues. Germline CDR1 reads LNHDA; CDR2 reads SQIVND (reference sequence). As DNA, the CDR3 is TGTGCCAGTAGTATACAGGGTGGGAATCAGCCCCAGCATTTT. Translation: CASSIQGGNQPQHF.

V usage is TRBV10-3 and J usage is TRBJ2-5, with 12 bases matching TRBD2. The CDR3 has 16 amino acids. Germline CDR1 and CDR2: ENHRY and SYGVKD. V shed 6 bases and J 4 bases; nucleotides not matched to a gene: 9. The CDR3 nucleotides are TGTGCCATCAGCGGCTCTAGCGGGAGGGCGGCAGAGACCCAGTACTTC. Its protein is CAISGSSGRAAETQYF.

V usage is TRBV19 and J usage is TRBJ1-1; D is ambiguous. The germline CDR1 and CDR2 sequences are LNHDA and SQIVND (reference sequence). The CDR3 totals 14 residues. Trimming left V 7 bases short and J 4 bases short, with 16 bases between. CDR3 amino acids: CASTPGPVSTEAFF. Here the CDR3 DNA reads TGTGCCAGTACCCCCGGGCCAGTAAGCACTGAAGCTTTCTTT.

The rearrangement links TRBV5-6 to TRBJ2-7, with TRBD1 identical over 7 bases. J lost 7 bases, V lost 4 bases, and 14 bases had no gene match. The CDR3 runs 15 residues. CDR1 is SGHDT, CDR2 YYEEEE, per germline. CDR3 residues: CASSRRDSSPGEQYF. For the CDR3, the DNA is TGTGCCAGCAGCCGCCGGGACAGCTCTCCCGGGGAGCAGTACTTC.

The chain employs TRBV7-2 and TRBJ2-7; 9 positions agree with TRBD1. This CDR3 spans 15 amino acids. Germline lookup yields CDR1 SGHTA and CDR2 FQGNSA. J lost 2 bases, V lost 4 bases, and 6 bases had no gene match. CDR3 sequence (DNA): TGTGCCAGCAGCTATCCGGGACAGGGTACCTACGAGCAGTACTTC. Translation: CASSYPGQGTYEQYF.

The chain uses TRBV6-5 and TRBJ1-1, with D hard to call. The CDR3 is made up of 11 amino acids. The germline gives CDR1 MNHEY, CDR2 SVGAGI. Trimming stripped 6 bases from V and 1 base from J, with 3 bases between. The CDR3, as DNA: TGTGCCAGCAGGAGGAACACTGAAGCTTTCTTT. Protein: CASRRNTEAFF.

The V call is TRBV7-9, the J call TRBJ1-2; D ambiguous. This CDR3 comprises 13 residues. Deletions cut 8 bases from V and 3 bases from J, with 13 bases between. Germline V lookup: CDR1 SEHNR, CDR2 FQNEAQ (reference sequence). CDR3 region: CASGRTQDYGYTF. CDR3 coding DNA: TGTGCCAGCGGGAGGACGCAGGACTATGGCTACACCTTC.

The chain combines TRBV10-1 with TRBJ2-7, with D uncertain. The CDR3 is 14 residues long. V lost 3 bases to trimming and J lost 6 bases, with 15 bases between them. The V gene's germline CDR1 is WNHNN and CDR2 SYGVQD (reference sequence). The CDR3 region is CASSDRLANSEQYF. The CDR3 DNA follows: TGCGCCAGCAGTGACCGGCTGGCGAATTCCGAGCAGTACTTC.

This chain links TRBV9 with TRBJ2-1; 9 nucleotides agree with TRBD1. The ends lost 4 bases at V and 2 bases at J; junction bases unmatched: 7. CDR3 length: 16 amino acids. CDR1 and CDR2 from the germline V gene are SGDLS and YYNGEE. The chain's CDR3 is CASSLTGTGPYNEQFF. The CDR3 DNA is TGTGCCAGCAGCTTAACCGGGACAGGGCCCTACAATGAGCAGTTCTTC.

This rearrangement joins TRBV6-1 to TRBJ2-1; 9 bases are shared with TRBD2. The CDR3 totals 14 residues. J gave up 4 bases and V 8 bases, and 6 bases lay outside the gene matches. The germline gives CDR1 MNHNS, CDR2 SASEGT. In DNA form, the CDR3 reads TGTGCCAGCCGACTAGCGGACTCTTACAATGAGCAGTTCTTC. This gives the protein CASRLADSYNEQFF.

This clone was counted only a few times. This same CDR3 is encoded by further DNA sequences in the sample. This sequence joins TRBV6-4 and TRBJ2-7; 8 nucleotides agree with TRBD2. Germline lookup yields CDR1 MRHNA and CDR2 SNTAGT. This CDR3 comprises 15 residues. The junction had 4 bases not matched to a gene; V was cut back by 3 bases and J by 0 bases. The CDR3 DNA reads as TGTGCCAGCAGTGAAGGTCTAGCGGGCTCCTACGAGCAGTACTTC. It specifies CASSEGLAGSYEQYF.

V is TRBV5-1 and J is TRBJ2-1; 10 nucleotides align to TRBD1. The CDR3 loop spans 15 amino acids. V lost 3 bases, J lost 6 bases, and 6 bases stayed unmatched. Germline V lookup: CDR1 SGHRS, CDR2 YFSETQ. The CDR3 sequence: CASSSGTGVSNEQFF. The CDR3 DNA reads TGCGCCAGCAGCTCCGGGACAGGGGTGAGCAATGAGCAGTTCTTC.

DNA of the CDR3: TGCGCCAGCAGCTTGGGGACAGTTCGCGCCACCGGGGAGCTGTTTTTT. Its translation is CASSLGTVRATGELFF. The chain combines TRBV5-1 with TRBJ2-2, with TRBD1 as a possible D gene (6 bases). The germline CDR1 and CDR2 sequences are SGHRS and YFSETQ. V lost 0 bases and J lost 4, with 13 bases in between. The CDR3 runs 16 residues. Filled out from reference TRBV5-1 and TRBJ2-2, the complete variable domain reads KAGVTQTPRYLIKTRGQQVTLSCSPISGHRSVSWYQQTPGQGLQFLFEYFSETQRNKGNFPGRFSGRQFSNSRSEMNVSTLELGDSALYLCASSLGTVRATGELFFGEGSRLTVL.

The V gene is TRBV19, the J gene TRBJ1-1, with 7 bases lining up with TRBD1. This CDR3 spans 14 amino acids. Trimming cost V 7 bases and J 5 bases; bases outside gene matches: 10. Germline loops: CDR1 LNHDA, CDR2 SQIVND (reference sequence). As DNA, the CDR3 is TGTGCCAGTACTGCGACAGGGCGGGGGACTGAAGCTTTCTTT. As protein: CASTATGRGTEAFF.

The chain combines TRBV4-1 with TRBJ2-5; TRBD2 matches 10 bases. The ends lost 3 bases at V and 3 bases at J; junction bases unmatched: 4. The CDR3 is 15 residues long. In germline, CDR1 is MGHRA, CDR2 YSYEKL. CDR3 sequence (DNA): TGCGCCAGCAGCCAGACTAGCGGGTTGGAAGAGACCCAGTACTTC. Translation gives CASSQTSGLEETQYF.

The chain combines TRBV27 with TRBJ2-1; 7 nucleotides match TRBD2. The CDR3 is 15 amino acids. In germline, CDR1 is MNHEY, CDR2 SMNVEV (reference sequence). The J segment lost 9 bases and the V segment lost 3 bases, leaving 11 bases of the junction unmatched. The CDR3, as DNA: TGTGCCAGCAGTTTGTATGGGCGGGAGCCCGTTGAGCAGTTCTTC. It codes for CASSLYGREPVEQFF.

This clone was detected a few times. CDR3 sequence reads: CASSIGRVNTQYF. CDR3 in DNA: TGTGCCAGCAGCATAGGTCGGGTGAATACGCAGTATTTT. The chain uses TRBV7-2 and TRBJ2-3; D is ambiguous. The V gene lost 5 bases and the J gene lost 7 bases, with 13 bases spanning the gap. This CDR3 comprises 13 residues. Germline loops: CDR1 SGHTA, CDR2 FQGNSA.

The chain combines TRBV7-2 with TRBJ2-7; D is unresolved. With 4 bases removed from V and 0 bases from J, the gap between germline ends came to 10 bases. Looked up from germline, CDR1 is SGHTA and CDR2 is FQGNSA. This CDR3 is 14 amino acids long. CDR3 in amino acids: CASSSAASSYEQYF. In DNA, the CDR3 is TGTGCCAGCAGCTCGGCGGCCAGCTCCTACGAGCAGTACTTC.

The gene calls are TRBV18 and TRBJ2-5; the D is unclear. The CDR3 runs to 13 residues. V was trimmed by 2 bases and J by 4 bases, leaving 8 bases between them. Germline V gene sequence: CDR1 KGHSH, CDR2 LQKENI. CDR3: CASSPGPAETQYF. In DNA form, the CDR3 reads TGTGCCAGCTCACCAGGGCCTGCAGAGACCCAGTACTTC.

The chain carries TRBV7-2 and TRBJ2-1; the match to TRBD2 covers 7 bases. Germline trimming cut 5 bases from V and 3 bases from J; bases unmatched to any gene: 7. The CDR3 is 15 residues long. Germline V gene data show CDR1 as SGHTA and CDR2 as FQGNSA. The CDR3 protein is CASSPWGGSYNEQFF. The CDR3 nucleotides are TGTGCCAGCAGCCCATGGGGCGGGAGCTACAATGAGCAGTTCTTC.